This section outlines one T cell receptor (beta chain) sequence together with its context. The data were obtained in a study of blood T cell repertoires in COVID-19. Overall study: Collection of acute and convalescent COVID-19 samples took place in the United States, Italy and Spain.

The CDR3 spans 15 residues. The V and J ends lost 5 bases and 6 bases respectively, with 17 bases between them. Germline loops: CDR1 MDHEN, CDR2 SYDVKM. TCRdb's copy holds only in-frame clones and misses some; the assay was immunoSEQ multiplex PCR. The table has under 150,000 clones, around 85% seen once. The sequenced sample was peripheral blood. The origin of this receptor is a human donor in a cohort sampled during active COVID-19. V usage is TRBV28 and J usage is TRBJ2-1, with D perhaps matching TRBD2 (7 bases). CDR3 DNA sequence: TGTGCCAGCAGTCCCTCTGGCGGGGGCGTCAATGAGCAGTTCTTC. It encodes CASSPSGGGVNEQFF. Based on the CDR3 plus reference TRBV28 and TRBJ2-1, the full variable domain is DVKVTQSSRYLVKRTGEKVFLECVQDMDHENMFWYRQDPGLGLRLIYFSYDVKMKEKGDIPEGYSVSREKKERFSLILESASTNQTSMYLCASSPSGGGVNEQFFGPGTRLTVL.